These 16 T cell receptor beta chains came from one sample sequenced in a study of blood T cell repertoires in COVID-19. Sequencing used immunoSEQ multiplex PCR; TCRdb keeps in-frame clones, though not all of them. The table includes roughly 220,000 clones, around 80% detected once. The sample comprised peripheral blood. These receptors all stem from a man younger than 45 with active or convalescent COVID-19.

This clone has a handful of counts. The V and J genes are TRBV15 and TRBJ2-7, with D unresolved. The CDR3 runs 14 residues. Germline values: CDR1 LNHNV, CDR2 YYDKDF (reference sequence). Trimming took 0 bases from V and 1 from J, leaving 7 bases between them. The CDR3 is CATSREGASYEQYF. The CDR3 DNA is TGTGCCACCAGCAGAGAAGGAGCGTCCTACGAGCAGTACTTC.

The V call is TRBV6-5, the J call TRBJ2-7; tentative D call: TRBD2 (6 bases). V was clipped by 8 bases and J by 6 bases, with 17 bases between them. The CDR3 totals 13 residues. CDR1 and CDR2 (germline): MNHEY, SVGAGI. This CDR3 is CASGQKDYGEQYF. In DNA form, the CDR3 reads TGTGCCAGCGGTCAGAAGGACTACGGCGAGCAGTACTTC.

V and J are TRBV28 and TRBJ1-4, with 9 bases matching TRBD1. The CDR3 is 15 residues long. In germline, CDR1 is MDHEN, CDR2 SYDVKM. V was clipped by 5 bases and J by 6 bases; unmatched bases: 7. CDR3 protein: CASSPPGQGYEKLFF. CDR3 nucleotides: TGTGCCAGCAGTCCTCCGGGACAGGGTTATGAAAAACTGTTTTTT.

This rearrangement joins TRBV18 to TRBJ1-5; maybe TRBD1 (5 bases). This CDR3 contains 16 residues. In germline, CDR1 is KGHSH, CDR2 LQKENI. V dropped 1 base and J dropped 4 bases, with 14 bases sitting between them. CDR3 DNA: TGTGCCAGCTCACCACTGGGGGAGGGGTCAAATCAGCCCCAGCATTTT. It encodes CASSPLGEGSNQPQHF.

The J gene is TRBJ2-1, the V gene TRBV9; 8 bases line up with TRBD2. CDR3 length: 17 amino acids. J lost 4 bases, V lost 4 bases, and 13 bases had no gene match. Germline V lookup: CDR1 SGDLS, CDR2 YYNGEE. CDR3 amino acids: CASSSRGLAPLYNEQFF. CDR3 DNA: TGTGCCAGCAGCTCCCGTGGACTAGCTCCCTTATACAATGAGCAGTTCTTC.

V gene TRBV6-5 combines with J gene TRBJ2-7, with D tentatively TRBD1 (5 bases). The V gene's germline CDR1 is MNHEY and CDR2 SVGAGI. The CDR3 contains 12 residues. V was trimmed by 8 bases and J by 3 bases, leaving 11 bases between them. CDR3 sequence reads: CASRRANYEQYF. Here the CDR3 DNA reads TGTGCCAGCCGCAGGGCTAACTACGAGCAGTACTTC.

The chain employs TRBV7-3 and TRBJ2-3; D call uncertain. Germline V gene sequence: CDR1 SGHTA, CDR2 FQGTGA. V was shortened by 1 base and J by 6 bases, with 14 bases between the two germline ends. The CDR3 loop spans 15 amino acids. The DNA of the CDR3 is TGTGCCAGCAGCTTAATAGGCGGCCCGGTGGATACGCAGTATTTT. It encodes CASSLIGGPVDTQYF.

The chain employs TRBV29-1 and TRBJ2-7, with 8 bases aligning to TRBD1. The trim removed 1 base at V and 4 bases at J, leaving 3 bases unmatched. CDR3 length equals 13 residues. Looked up from germline, CDR1 is SQVTM and CDR2 is ANQGSEA. CDR3 residues: CSVEGQGLYEQYF. CDR3 in DNA: TGCAGCGTTGAAGGACAGGGGTTGTACGAGCAGTACTTC.

The J gene is TRBJ2-5, the V gene TRBV7-3; D call uncertain. Trimming cost V 2 bases and J 1 base, with 5 bases left between them. The CDR3 covers 13 residues. The germline gives CDR1 SGHTA, CDR2 FQGTGA. The CDR3 bases are TGTGCCAGCAGCTTAGGGCGCCAAGAGACCCAGTACTTC. Translation gives CASSLGRQETQYF. Based on the CDR3 plus reference TRBV7-3 and TRBJ2-5, the full variable domain is GAGVSQTPSNKVTEKGKYVELRCDPISGHTALYWYRQSLGQGPEFLIYFQGTGAADDSGLPNDRFFAVRPEGSVSTLKIQRTERGDSAVYLCASSLGRQETQYFGPGTRLLVL.

The chain carries TRBV28 and TRBJ1-1; 8 nucleotides agree with TRBD1. CDR1 is MDHEN, CDR2 SYDVKM, per germline. This CDR3 is built from 14 residues. Germline trimming cut 6 bases from V and 4 bases from J; bases unmatched to any gene: 7. The CDR3 spells CASSPDRESTEAFF. CDR3 bases: TGTGCCAGCAGCCCGGACAGGGAGAGCACTGAAGCTTTCTTT.

V usage is TRBV24-1 and J usage is TRBJ2-5; D perhaps matches TRBD1 (6 bases). This CDR3 is 13 amino acids long. The germline CDR1 and CDR2 sequences are KGHDR and SFDVKD. V lost 7 bases, J lost 1 base, and 9 bases lay in between. In nucleotides, the CDR3 is TGTGCCACCAGGAGGACAGCCCAAGAGACCCAGTACTTC. It specifies CATRRTAQETQYF.

This chain joins TRBV30 and TRBJ1-1, with 8 bases fitting TRBD1. The CDR3 spans 15 residues. Trimming removed 3 bases from V and 4 bases from J; junction bases left unmatched: 10. The V gene's germline CDR1 is GTSNPN and CDR2 SVGIG (reference sequence). Here the CDR3 reads CAWRWYRQGSTEAFF. In DNA form, the CDR3 reads TGTGCCTGGAGGTGGTACCGACAGGGGTCCACTGAAGCTTTCTTT. The variable domain in full, with the rest retrieved from reference TRBV30 and TRBJ1-1, is SQTIHQWPATLVQPVGSPLSLECTVEGTSNPNLYWYRQAAGRGLQLLFYSVGIGQISSEVPQNLSASRPQDRQFILSSKKLLLSDSGFYLCAWRWYRQGSTEAFFGQGTRLTVV.

The chain recombines TRBV11-3 with TRBJ2-7, with a weak D call TRBD1 (7 bases). Germline CDR1 reads SGHNT; CDR2 reads YENEEA. V shed 1 base and J shed 2 bases, with 18 bases lying between them. The CDR3 runs 17 residues. The CDR3 region is CASSLGGGTDMPYEQYF. The CDR3 nucleotides read TGTGCCAGCAGCTTAGGAGGCGGGACAGATATGCCCTACGAGCAGTACTTC.

This chain joins TRBV7-9 and TRBJ1-2; TRBD1 aligns across 7 bases. V shed 1 base and J 8 bases; nucleotides not matched to a gene: 16. CDR3 length: 17 residues. Germline CDR1 is SEHNR and CDR2 is FQNEAQ (reference sequence). As DNA, the CDR3 is TGTGCCAGCAGCTTAGGGACCAACAGGGGCCTTATCTTCGGCTACACCTTC. Protein sequence: CASSLGTNRGLIFGYTF.

This chain connects TRBV28 to TRBJ1-5; 10 bases map to TRBD1. The junction had 9 bases not matched to a gene; V was cut back by 6 bases and J by 1 base. The CDR3 length is 17 residues. From germline, CDR1 is MDHEN and CDR2 SYDVKM. The CDR3 DNA follows: TGTGCCAGCAGCGCGACAGGGGGCGAATGGAGCAATCAGCCCCAGCATTTT. It codes for CASSATGGEWSNQPQHF.

The chain links TRBV7-8 to TRBJ1-2; D gene unclear. The CDR3 contains 14 residues. Per the germline V gene, CDR1 is SGHVS and CDR2 is FQNEAQ. The V end lost 5 bases, the J end lost 3 bases, and 13 bases lay between the germline ends. This CDR3 reads CASSPRVPDYGYTF. DNA for the CDR3: TGTGCCAGCAGCCCCCGGGTCCCTGACTATGGCTACACCTTC.